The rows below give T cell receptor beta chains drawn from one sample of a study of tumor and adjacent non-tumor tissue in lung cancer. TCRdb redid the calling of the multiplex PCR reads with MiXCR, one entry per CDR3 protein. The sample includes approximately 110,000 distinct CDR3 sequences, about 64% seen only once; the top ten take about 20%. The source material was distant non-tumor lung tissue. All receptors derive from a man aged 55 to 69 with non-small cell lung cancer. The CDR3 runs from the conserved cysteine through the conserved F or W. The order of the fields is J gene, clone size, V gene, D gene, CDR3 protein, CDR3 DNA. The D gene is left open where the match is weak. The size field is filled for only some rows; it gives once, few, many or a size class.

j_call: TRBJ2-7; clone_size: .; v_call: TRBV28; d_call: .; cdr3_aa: CASSPRLEGSYEQHF; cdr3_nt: TGTGCCAGCAGTCCCCGCCTAGAGGGGTCCTACGAGCAGCACTTC
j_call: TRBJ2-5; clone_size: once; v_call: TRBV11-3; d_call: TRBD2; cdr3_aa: CASSPSSSGSVTQYF; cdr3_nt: TGTGCCAGCAGCCCCTCTTCTAGCGGGAGTGTGACCCAGTACTTT
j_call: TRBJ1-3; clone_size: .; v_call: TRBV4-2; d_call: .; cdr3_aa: CTSSQVDSGNTIYF; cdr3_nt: TGTACCAGCAGCCAAGTGGACTCTGGAAACACCATATATTTT
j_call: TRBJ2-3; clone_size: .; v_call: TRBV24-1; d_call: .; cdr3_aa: CATSGAGDYTDMQYF; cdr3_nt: TGTGCCACCAGTGGAGCAGGGGACTACACAGATATGCAGTATTTT
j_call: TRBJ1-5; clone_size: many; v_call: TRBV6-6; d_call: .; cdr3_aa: CASTASSRRGGNQPQHF; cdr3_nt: TGTGCCAGCACCGCCTCCTCTCGTCGCGGGGGAAATCAGCCCCAGCATTTT
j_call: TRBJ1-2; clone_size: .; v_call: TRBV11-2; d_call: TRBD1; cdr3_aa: CASSLDDRVKGYGYTF; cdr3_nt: TGTGCCAGCAGCTTAGACGACAGGGTGAAGGGGTATGGCTACACCTTC
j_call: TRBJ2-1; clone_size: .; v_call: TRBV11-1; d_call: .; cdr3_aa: CASSSYSGRGNNNEQSF; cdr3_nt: TGTGCCAGCAGCTCTTACAGCGGTAGGGGTAATAACAATGAACAGTCCTTC
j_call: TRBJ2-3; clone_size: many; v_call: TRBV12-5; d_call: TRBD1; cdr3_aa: CASGQGQLSTDTQYF; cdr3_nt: TGTGCTAGTGGCCAGGGACAGCTTAGCACAGATACGCAGTATTTT
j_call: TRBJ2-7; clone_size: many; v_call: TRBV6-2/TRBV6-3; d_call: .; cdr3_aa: CASISGLSYEQYF; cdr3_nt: TGTGCCAGCATCAGCGGTCTATCCTACGAGCAGTACTTC
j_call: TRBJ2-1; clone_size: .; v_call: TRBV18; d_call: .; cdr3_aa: CASSPPGGYNEQFF; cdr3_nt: TGTGCCAGCTCACCTCCTGGGGGCTACAATGAGCAGTTCTTC
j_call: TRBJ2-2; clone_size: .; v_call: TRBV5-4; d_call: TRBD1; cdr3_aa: CASREQGAGGELFF; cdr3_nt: TGTGCCAGCAGGGAACAGGGGGCGGGCGGGGAGCTGTTTTTT
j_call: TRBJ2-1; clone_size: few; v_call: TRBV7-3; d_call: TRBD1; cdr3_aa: CASSSGTVQFF; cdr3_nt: TGTGCCAGCAGCTCCGGGACAGTGCAGTTCTTC
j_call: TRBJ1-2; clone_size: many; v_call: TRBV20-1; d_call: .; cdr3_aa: CSPSGDYGYTF; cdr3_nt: TGCAGCCCGTCCGGTGACTATGGCTACACCTTC
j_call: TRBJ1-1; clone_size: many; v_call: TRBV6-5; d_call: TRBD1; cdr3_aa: CASSYSGTGGSGITEAFF; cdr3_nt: TGTGCCAGCAGTTACTCCGGGACAGGGGGCAGCGGTATCACTGAAGCTTTCTTT
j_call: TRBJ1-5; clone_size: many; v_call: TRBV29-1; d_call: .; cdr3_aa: CSVGLSPNQPQHF; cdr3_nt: TGCAGCGTGGGACTATCGCCGAATCAGCCCCAGCATTTT
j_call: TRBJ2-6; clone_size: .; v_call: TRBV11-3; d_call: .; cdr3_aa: CASSLDINSGAYVPTF; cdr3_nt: TGTGCCAGCAGCTTGGATATAAACTCTGGGGCCTACGTCCCGACTTTC
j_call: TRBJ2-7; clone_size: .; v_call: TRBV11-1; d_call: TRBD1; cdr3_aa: CTNSLNRGVRDEQYF; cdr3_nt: TGTACCAACAGCTTAAACAGGGGGGTTCGTGATGAGCAGTACTTC
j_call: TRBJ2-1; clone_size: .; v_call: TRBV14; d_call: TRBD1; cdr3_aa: CVSSQVLSGTAEQFF; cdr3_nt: TGTGTCAGCAGCCAAGTTCTGTCAGGGACAGCTGAGCAGTTCTTC
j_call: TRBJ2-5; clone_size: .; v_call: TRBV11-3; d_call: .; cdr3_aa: CASTGGGGSRQDTQYF; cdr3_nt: TGTGCCAGCACTGGAGGAGGGGGGTCGAGGCAAGATACCCAGTACTTC
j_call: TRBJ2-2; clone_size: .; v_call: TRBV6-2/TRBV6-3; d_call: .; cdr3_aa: CASNSRGRLNTGELFF; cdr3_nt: TGTGCCAGCAACTCCCGTGGACGCTTGAACACCGGGGAGCTGTTTTTT
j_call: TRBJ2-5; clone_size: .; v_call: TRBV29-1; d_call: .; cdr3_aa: CGATETQEIQYF; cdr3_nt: TGCGGCGCGACAGAGACTCAAGAGATCCAGTACTTC
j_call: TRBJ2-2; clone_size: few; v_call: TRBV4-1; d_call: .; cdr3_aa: CASSQQGGGELFF; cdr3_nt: TGCGCCAGCAGCCAACAGGGTGGCGGGGAGCTGTTTTTT
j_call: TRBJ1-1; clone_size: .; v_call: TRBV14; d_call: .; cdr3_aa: CACESTAGWGSTEAFF; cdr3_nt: TGTGCCTGCGAATCAACAGCCGGCTGGGGGAGCACTGAAGCTTTCTTT